This passage covers 27 T cell receptor beta chains from one sample sequenced in a study of blood T cell repertoires in COVID-19 (dated by TCRdb to 2020 to 2021). Library preparation used the immunoSEQ multiplex PCR assay. TCRdb obtained this table from immuneACCESS and retained in-frame rearrangements with V and J assigned. These tables miss some clones; where compared with another copy, unresolved V genes account for less than half of the shortfall, and the remainder is unexplained. For this sample the table gives 95,000 to 150,000 clones, of which about 81% were detected only once. The ten largest clones represent approximately 17% of the sample. The sequencing sample was made of peripheral blood. Receptor source: a man aged 25 to 45 with COVID-19, enrolled during active disease.

The rearrangement joins TRBV6-5 to TRBJ1-2; D might be TRBD1 (6 bases). The CDR3 extends over 15 amino acids. The germline gives CDR1 MNHEY, CDR2 SVGAGI. The V gene lost 4 bases and the J gene lost 0 bases, with 12 bases spanning the gap. CDR3: CASSSRQVANYGYTF. CDR3 bases: TGTGCCAGCAGTTCGCGACAGGTAGCTAACTATGGCTACACCTTC.

The chain joins TRBV2 to TRBJ2-7; 8 bases are a match to TRBD2. V lost 6 bases, J lost 0 bases, and 4 bases stayed unmatched. CDR1 and CDR2 (germline): SNHLY, FYNNEI. The CDR3 totals 14 residues. The CDR3 nucleotides read TGTGCCAGCAGGAATAGCGGGATCTCCTACGAGCAGTACTTC. It yields the protein CASRNSGISYEQYF.

V gene TRBV10-3 combines with J gene TRBJ2-5; TRBD1 agrees at 7 bases. CDR1 is ENHRY, CDR2 SYGVKD, per germline. This CDR3 is built from 13 residues. V lost 4 bases, J lost 4 bases, and 3 bases stayed unmatched. The CDR3 spells CAISGQGRETQYF. CDR3 DNA sequence: TGTGCCATCAGTGGACAGGGCCGAGAGACCCAGTACTTC.

The CDR3 region is CASSSQVLNEQFF. DNA of the CDR3: TGTGCCAGCAGTTCACAGGTACTCAATGAGCAGTTCTTC. The rearrangement uses TRBV6-2 or TRBV6-3 and TRBJ2-1, with a weak D call TRBD1 (5 bases). The V gene's germline CDR1 is MNHEY and CDR2 SVGEGT. Trimming left V 4 bases short and J 6 bases short, with 10 bases between. CDR3 length: 13 amino acids.

The gene calls are TRBV11-3 and TRBJ2-5, with a weak D call TRBD2 (6 bases). CDR1 SGHNT and CDR2 YENEEA come from the germline V gene. Trimming stripped 3 bases from V and 6 bases from J, with 14 bases between. This CDR3 has 14 residues. The CDR3 nucleotides read TGTGCCAGCAGCTTGTACCCGCGGGGACAGACCCAGTACTTC. It is translated as CASSLYPRGQTQYF. Full variable domain (rest looked up from reference TRBV11-3 and TRBJ2-5): EAGVVQSPRYKIIEKKQPVAFWCNPISGHNTLYWYLQNLGQGPELLIRYENEEAVDDSQLPKDRFSAERLKGVDSTLKIQPAELGDSAVYLCASSLYPRGQTQYFGPGTRLLVL.

This chain uses TRBV5-6 with TRBJ1-5; D is undetermined. The CDR3 sequence is 15 residues long. Trimming removed 4 bases at V and 5 bases at J, with 16 bases between. In germline, CDR1 is SGHDT, CDR2 YYEEEE. CDR3 protein: CASSSGQGQHQPQHF. For the CDR3, the DNA is TGTGCCAGCAGCAGCGGCCAAGGTCAGCATCAGCCCCAGCATTTT.

J is TRBJ2-7 and V is TRBV11-2, with TRBD1 matching 8 bases. The CDR3 has 17 residues. After removal of 1 base from V and 6 bases from J, the junction contained 14 bases not matched to a gene. Per germline, CDR1 SGHAT and CDR2 FQNNGV. The CDR3 bases are TGTGCCAGCAGCTTAGTAGGGGGACAGGCGAAAGTCGGCGAGCAGTACTTC. Translation: CASSLVGGQAKVGEQYF.

The chain combines TRBV28 with TRBJ2-5, with D perhaps TRBD1 (6 bases). The CDR3 is 12 amino acids. Germline lookup yields CDR1 MDHEN and CDR2 SYDVKM. V was trimmed by 9 bases and J by 5 bases, leaving 13 bases between them. This CDR3 reads CASGGLTETQYF. The CDR3 nucleotides read TGTGCCAGTGGGGGCCTGACGGAGACCCAGTACTTC.

The chain couples TRBV27 to TRBJ1-2; D ambiguous. The germline V gene has CDR1 MNHEY and CDR2 SMNVEV (reference sequence). The CDR3 contains 13 residues. The V end was cut by 3 bases, the J end by 5 bases, with 10 bases between. In DNA form, the CDR3 reads TGTGCCAGCAGTTTCATGGGAGGGTATGGCTACACCTTC. This encodes CASSFMGGYGYTF.

The V call is TRBV9, the J call TRBJ2-7, with 9 bases fitting TRBD1. CDR1 is SGDLS and CDR2 is YYNGEE in the germline V gene. Trimming cost V 3 bases and J 2 bases; bases outside gene matches: 3. CDR3 size: 14 residues. CDR3 coding DNA: TGTGCCAGCAGCGCCTGGGACAGGGCCTACGAGCAGTACTTC. It yields the protein CASSAWDRAYEQYF.

This sequence joins TRBV29-1 and TRBJ1-4; 9 nucleotides match TRBD1. This CDR3 is built from 14 residues. CDR1 and CDR2 (germline): SQVTM, ANQGSEA. The V gene end was trimmed by 5 bases and the J gene end by 7 bases; junction bases not matched to a gene: 8. CDR3 in DNA: TGCAGCGTTCAGCCGGGACAGGGTAGTGAAAAACTGTTTTTT. Protein: CSVQPGQGSEKLFF. Combining the CDR3 with reference TRBV29-1 and TRBJ1-4 gives the whole variable domain SAVISQKPSRDICQRGTSLTIQCQVDSQVTMMFWYRQQPGQSLTLIATANQGSEATYESGFVIDKFPISRPNLTFSTLTVSNMSPEDSSIYLCSVQPGQGSEKLFFGSGTQLSVL.

The chain uses TRBV30 and TRBJ1-5; D is perhaps TRBD1 (6 bases). CDR1 is GTSNPN and CDR2 is SVGIG in the germline V gene (reference sequence). CDR3 length equals 15 residues. V lost 2 bases and J 2 bases, leaving 13 bases between the germline ends. In DNA, the CDR3 is TGTGCCTGGAGTTCCCCCAGGGGAGGCAATCAGCCCCAGCATTTT. Its translation: CAWSSPRGGNQPQHF.

The chain has TRBV14 and TRBJ2-1; 8 bases line up with TRBD1. Germline loops: CDR1 SGHDN, CDR2 FVKESK. V shed 2 bases, J shed 4 bases, and the junction held 4 bases outside the gene matches. The length of the CDR3 is 15 residues. This CDR3 reads CASSQWTGLYNEQFF. The CDR3 DNA reads as TGTGCCAGCAGCCAATGGACAGGGCTTTACAATGAGCAGTTCTTC.

This chain joins TRBV2 and TRBJ1-2; 7 nucleotides agree with TRBD1. There are 13 residues in the CDR3. Germline V CDR1 and CDR2: SNHLY, FYNNEI. Trimming cost V 6 bases and J 5 bases; bases outside gene matches: 6. CDR3 sequence reads: CASRATGVYGYTF. In DNA form, the CDR3 reads TGTGCCAGCAGGGCCACAGGGGTTTATGGCTACACCTTC. The entire variable domain, with the rest obtained from reference TRBV2 and TRBJ1-2, is as follows: EPEVTQTPSHQVTQMGQEVILRCVPISNHLYFYWYRQILGQKVEFLVSFYNNEISEKSEIFDDQFSVERPDGSNFTLKIRSTKLEDSAMYFCASRATGVYGYTFGSGTRLTVV.

The chain is built from TRBV5-4 and TRBJ2-5; 10 positions match TRBD2. Unmatched junction bases numbered 16, after V lost 0 bases and J lost 5 bases. CDR3 length: 19 residues. Germline assignment: CDR1 SGHNT and CDR2 YYREEE (reference sequence). CDR3 sequence (DNA): TGTGCCAGCAGCTTGGCCGCCAGAGCGGGGGGGCCCGGTTGGGAGACCCAGTACTTC. As protein: CASSLAARAGGPGWETQYF.

J is TRBJ2-1 and V is TRBV11-2; D might be TRBD1 (5 bases). Looked up from germline, CDR1 is SGHAT and CDR2 is FQNNGV. Trimming left V 5 bases short and J 8 bases short, with 13 bases between. This CDR3 comprises 13 residues. CDR3 sequence: CASSRVHRYEQFF. CDR3 DNA: TGTGCCAGCAGCCGAGTACACAGGTATGAGCAGTTCTTC.

CDR3 sequence reads: CASSEDRGVLGYTF. The CDR3 DNA follows: TGTGCCAGCAGTGAGGACAGGGGCGTTCTGGGCTACACCTTC. This sequence joins TRBV6-6 and TRBJ1-2; 9 positions match TRBD1. Trimming took 5 bases from V and 8 from J; bases not matched to a gene: 9. CDR3 size: 14 residues. Germline-derived CDR1 and CDR2 are MNHNY and SVGAGI (reference sequence).

This clone turned up a few times. The chain recombines TRBV30 with TRBJ1-2, with a tentative D call TRBD1 (6 bases). Per germline, CDR1 GTSNPN and CDR2 SVGIG (reference sequence). V was clipped by 3 bases and J by 8 bases, with 16 bases between them. The CDR3 is made up of 13 amino acids. The CDR3 protein is CAWRFRGRMGYTF. CDR3 DNA: TGTGCCTGGAGGTTTAGGGGGAGAATGGGCTACACCTTC. The entire variable domain, with the rest obtained from reference TRBV30 and TRBJ1-2, is as follows: SQTIHQWPATLVQPVGSPLSLECTVEGTSNPNLYWYRQAAGRGLQLLFYSVGIGQISSEVPQNLSASRPQDRQFILSSKKLLLSDSGFYLCAWRFRGRMGYTFGSGTRLTVV.

In regard to this clone: One end of the junction is discordant with germline, which a read error may explain. The rearrangement links TRBV4-2 to TRBJ2-7; TRBD2 matches at 7 bases. The CDR3 is made up of 16 amino acids. Germline values: CDR1 LGHNA, CDR2 YNFKEQ. The CDR3 loop reads CASSQAAMGEGYEQYF. The CDR3 nucleotides are TGTGCCAGCAGTCAAGCCGCAATGGGGGAGGGTTACGAGCAGTACTTC.

This clone was seen only a few times. The chain couples TRBV6-5 to TRBJ2-7; possibly TRBD1 for D (7 bases). CDR3 length: 14 residues. CDR1 is MNHEY and CDR2 is SVGAGI in the germline V gene. V was pared by 6 bases and J by 2 bases, with 14 bases between. CDR3 bases: TGTGCCAGCAGACTAACCAGGGGGGCCTACGAGCAGTACTTC. As protein: CASRLTRGAYEQYF.

This clone has only one observation. The chain links TRBV11-1 to TRBJ2-1; maybe TRBD2 (6 bases). The CDR3 consists of 14 residues. Germline lookup yields CDR1 SGHAT and CDR2 FQDESV (reference sequence). Trimming took 2 bases from V and 3 from J, leaving 8 bases between them. The CDR3 loop reads CASSLRGNYNEQFF. CDR3 nucleotide sequence: TGTGCCAGCAGCTTACGGGGGAACTACAATGAGCAGTTCTTC. The full variable domain, its missing parts supplied by reference TRBV11-1 and TRBJ2-1, is EAEVAQSPRYKITEKSQAVAFWCDPISGHATLYWYRQILGQGPELLVQFQDESVVDDSQLPKDRFSAERLKGVDSTLKIQPAELGDSAMYLCASSLRGNYNEQFFGPGTRLTVL.

This clone was counted between two and nine times. V gene TRBV5-1 combines with J gene TRBJ2-5, with 7 nucleotides matching TRBD1. Per germline, CDR1 SGHRS and CDR2 YFSETQ. There are 14 residues in the CDR3. The trim removed 3 bases at V and 5 bases at J, leaving 7 bases unmatched. The CDR3 loop is CASSSGQEGETQYF. The CDR3 DNA sequence: TGCGCCAGCAGCTCCGGACAGGAAGGGGAGACCCAGTACTTC.

This chain joins TRBV29-1 and TRBJ2-5; TRBD1 matches at 8 bases. Germline V CDR1 and CDR2: SQVTM, ANQGSEA. The CDR3 contains 12 residues. The J segment lost 9 bases and the V segment lost 4 bases, leaving 7 bases of the junction unmatched. The CDR3 DNA reads as TGCAGCGTTGTTAGACAGGGGCAGTCCCAGTACTTC. Translating gives CSVVRQGQSQYF. Using reference TRBV29-1 and TRBJ2-5 for the parts outside the CDR3, the full variable domain is SAVISQKPSRDICQRGTSLTIQCQVDSQVTMMFWYRQQPGQSLTLIATANQGSEATYESGFVIDKFPISRPNLTFSTLTVSNMSPEDSSIYLCSVVRQGQSQYFGPGTRLLVL.

Here the CDR3 DNA reads TGTGCCACCAGCAGAGATAAGTTGGCAGGGCAGGGGACTAGCGGGAGGACTAACTACGAGCAGTACTTC. Its protein is CATSRDKLAGQGTSGRTNYEQYF. The chain couples TRBV15 to TRBJ2-7, with 15 bases aligning to TRBD2. V gave up 0 bases and J gave up 3 bases; unmatched junction bases: 21. The CDR3 is 23 residues long. CDR1 is LNHNV, CDR2 YYDKDF, per germline (reference sequence).

The V call is TRBV7-9, the J call TRBJ2-3; D gene unclear. Deletions cut 4 bases from V and 7 bases from J, with 9 bases between. Germline CDR1 reads SEHNR; CDR2 reads FQNEAQ (reference sequence). CDR3 length: 12 residues. The CDR3 loop reads CASSSKRNTQYF. DNA of the CDR3: TGTGCCAGCAGCTCAAAGAGAAATACGCAGTATTTT.

CDR3 region: CASSDSGRAADTQYF. Here the CDR3 DNA reads TGTGCCAGCAGTGATTCTGGCAGGGCGGCAGATACGCAGTATTTT. V usage is TRBV6-1 and J usage is TRBJ2-3, with D tentatively TRBD1 (5 bases). Germline values: CDR1 MNHNS, CDR2 SASEGT. The CDR3 is made up of 15 amino acids. The V gene lost 3 bases and the J gene lost 4 bases, with 14 bases spanning the gap.

This sequence joins TRBV6-5 and TRBJ2-7, with unresolved D. CDR3 size: 13 residues. Germline V gene data show CDR1 as MNHEY and CDR2 as SVGAGI. V dropped 7 bases and J dropped 6 bases, with 16 bases sitting between them. CDR3 region: CASMTGYLPEQYF. CDR3 coding DNA: TGTGCCAGCATGACTGGGTATTTACCCGAGCAGTACTTC.